What follows is one T cell receptor (beta chain) and its context. The CDR3 has 15 residues. CDR1 and CDR2 (germline): SGHVS, FQNEAQ. The V end lost 4 bases, the J end lost 2 bases, and 14 bases lay between the germline ends. The sample comes from a study of PD-1 blockade in mismatch repair-deficient tumors. The assay was immunoSEQ multiplex PCR, and TCRdb's table has in-frame clones only and misses some. The table has 60,000 to 65,000 clones, about 87% seen once. The source material was peripheral blood, sampled 52 weeks after starting pembrolizumab. The J gene is TRBJ2-5, the V gene TRBV7-8, with D possibly being TRBD1 (6 bases). The clonotype originates from an adult with mismatch repair-deficient cancer. The DNA of the CDR3 is TGTGCCAGCAGCTCACGACAGGAAAAACAAGAGACCCAGTACTTC. Translated: CASSSRQEKQETQYF.